The 26 T cell receptor beta chains below were found in one sample sequenced in a study of cytomegalovirus exposure and HLA in healthy donors. PCR used 60 Vbeta primers and 13 Jbeta primers. Some clones are missing from TCRdb's copy, which holds only in-frame ones; the method was immunoSEQ multiplex PCR. The profile shows approximately 85,000 clones, roughly 60% of them singletons. Material for sequencing was PBMCs. The receptors derive from a woman aged 25-40 years in good health and CMV-seropositive.

This chain links TRBV6-5 with TRBJ1-1, with a possible D match to TRBD1 (5 bases). V was shortened by 8 bases and J by 5 bases, with 9 bases between the two germline ends. From germline, CDR1 is MNHEY and CDR2 SVGAGI. The CDR3 totals 11 residues. The CDR3 region is CASADRTEAFF. The CDR3 DNA reads TGTGCCAGCGCCGACAGAACTGAAGCTTTCTTT.

The chain employs TRBV11-2 and TRBJ1-4; TRBD1 aligns across 9 bases. The trim removed 5 bases at V and 8 bases at J, leaving 12 bases unmatched. The CDR3 loop spans 16 amino acids. Looked up from germline, CDR1 is SGHAT and CDR2 is FQNNGV. The CDR3 sequence: CASSERPGQGEEKLFF. The CDR3 DNA reads TGTGCCAGCAGCGAACGACCGGGACAGGGAGAAGAAAAACTGTTTTTT.

This clone was seen a few times. This chain connects TRBV27 to TRBJ2-3; 8 bases are a match to TRBD2. The germline gives CDR1 MNHEY, CDR2 SMNVEV (reference sequence). The CDR3 is 16 residues long. The V and J ends lost 6 bases and 0 bases, in that order; junction bases with no gene match: 8. CDR3 sequence: CASRIPGGASTDTQYF. The CDR3 bases are TGTGCCAGCAGGATCCCCGGGGGGGCTAGCACAGATACGCAGTATTTT.

This clone was counted a few times. V gene TRBV5-4 combines with J gene TRBJ1-3, with TRBD1 identical over 9 bases. Germline values: CDR1 SGHNT, CDR2 YYREEE (reference sequence). The CDR3 loop spans 15 amino acids. J lost 4 bases, V lost 1 base, and 3 bases had no gene match. The CDR3 is CASSLFGTGGNTIYF. In DNA form, the CDR3 reads TGTGCCAGCAGCTTGTTTGGGACAGGGGGAAACACCATATATTTT.

This clone was recorded a few times. The V call is TRBV6-5, the J call TRBJ1-1, with a weak D call TRBD1 (5 bases). Germline V CDR1 and CDR2: MNHEY, SVGAGI. V dropped 0 bases and J dropped 9 bases, with 11 bases sitting between them. CDR3 length equals 13 residues. The CDR3 nucleotides read TGTGCCAGCAGTTACTCTGAAGGGGCCAAAGCTTTCTTT. It specifies CASSYSEGAKAFF.

This clone was seen only a few times. J is TRBJ1-1 and V is TRBV5-1, with 7 bases aligning to TRBD1. After removal of 6 bases from V and 1 base from J, the junction contained 6 bases not matched to a gene. The length of the CDR3 is 14 residues. The germline V gene has CDR1 SGHRS and CDR2 YFSETQ. The CDR3 region has the DNA TGCGCCAGCAACGTACAGGGGACGAACACTGAAGCTTTCTTT. Translation: CASNVQGTNTEAFF.

The chain carries TRBV30 and TRBJ2-7, with unresolved D. V lost 5 bases to trimming and J lost 2 bases, with 10 bases between them. The CDR3 is made up of 12 amino acids. Germline V gene sequence: CDR1 GTSNPN, CDR2 SVGIG (reference sequence). The CDR3 sequence: CAWGRRTYEQYF. The CDR3 DNA is TGTGCCTGGGGTCGGAGAACCTACGAGCAGTACTTC.

As regards this clone: A junction end diverges from the germline sequence, so it may reflect a read error. Other DNA sequences in this sample translate to the same CDR3. The chain is built from TRBV5-6 and TRBJ2-7, with D possibly being TRBD2 (5 bases). From germline, CDR1 is SGHDT and CDR2 YYEEEE. The CDR3 loop spans 13 amino acids. The CDR3 region has the DNA TGCGCCAGCAGAGAATCTACCACGGGGGAGCAGTACTTC. It codes for CASRESTTGEQYF.

In its sample, this clone was seen a few times. This chain links TRBV6-1 with TRBJ1-2, with D possibly being TRBD1 (6 bases). The CDR3 runs to 12 residues. Trimming removed 3 bases at V and 5 bases at J, with 7 bases between. The germline V gene has CDR1 MNHNS and CDR2 SASEGT. CDR3 DNA: TGTGCCAGCAGTGATAGGGGGTATGGCTACACCTTC. Its protein product is CASSDRGYGYTF.

V gene TRBV4-3 combines with J gene TRBJ2-1, with TRBD1 matching 9 bases. Losses at the gene ends were 1 base for V and 2 bases for J; bases not matched to a gene: 0. Germline assignment: CDR1 LGHNA and CDR2 YSLEER. The CDR3 length is 15 residues. CDR3 DNA sequence: TGCGCCAGCAGCCAAGGACAGGGGGCCTACAATGAGCAGTTCTTC. Protein: CASSQGQGAYNEQFF.

On this clone itself: This same CDR3 is encoded by further DNA sequences in the sample. The chain joins TRBV7-2 to TRBJ2-1; no definite D call. This CDR3 is built from 14 residues. Germline-derived CDR1 and CDR2 are SGHTA and FQGNSA. The V and J ends lost 3 bases and 2 bases respectively, with 8 bases between them. CDR3 DNA sequence: TGTGCCAGCAGCTTCTTGGGCACCTACAATGAGCAGTTCTTC. Translation: CASSFLGTYNEQFF.

V usage is TRBV27 and J usage is TRBJ2-5; weak D call: TRBD2 (7 bases). Germline CDR1 reads MNHEY; CDR2 reads SMNVEV (reference sequence). Trimming took off 0 bases at V and 11 bases at J, with 19 bases between the two ends. There are 15 residues in the CDR3. The CDR3 reads CASSLSRGGPQEQYF. In nucleotides, the CDR3 is TGTGCCAGCAGTTTATCGAGGGGGGGGCCGCAGGAGCAGTACTTC.

The gene calls are TRBV19 and TRBJ2-3; 11 bases line up with TRBD2. Germline values: CDR1 LNHDA, CDR2 SQIVND (reference sequence). Unmatched junction bases numbered 7, after V lost 6 bases and J lost 5 bases. The CDR3 spans 15 residues. The CDR3 DNA reads TGTGCCAGTAGGCCGAGACTAGCGGGGCAAGATACGCAGTATTTT. It codes for CASRPRLAGQDTQYF.

V usage is TRBV4-1 and J usage is TRBJ2-5, with 8 bases that match TRBD2. With V trimmed by 4 bases and J by 3 bases, 7 bases remained unmatched. CDR1 is MGHRA and CDR2 is YSYEKL in the germline V gene. There are 15 residues in the CDR3. The CDR3 region is CASSRTGTREETQYF. CDR3 in DNA: TGCGCCAGCAGCCGAACCGGGACTAGAGAAGAGACCCAGTACTTC.

This rearrangement joins TRBV6-4 to TRBJ2-1, with 7 bases identical to TRBD2. V lost 0 bases to trimming and J lost 7 bases; unmatched junction nucleotides: 21. The germline CDR1 and CDR2 sequences are MRHNA and SNTAGT. This CDR3 has 20 amino acids. CDR3 loop: CASSDSYLLSGETHGNEQFF. CDR3 coding DNA: TGTGCCAGCAGTGACTCGTACCTCCTCAGCGGGGAAACCCACGGGAATGAGCAGTTCTTC.

The J gene is TRBJ1-6, the V gene TRBV4-1, with unresolved D. The CDR3 is 14 amino acids. Trimming took off 4 bases at V and 6 bases at J, with 10 bases between the two ends. Germline values: CDR1 MGHRA, CDR2 YSYEKL. The CDR3 sequence: CASSPPGGNSPLHF. The CDR3 nucleotides are TGCGCCAGCAGCCCCCCCGGAGGTAATTCACCCCTCCACTTT.

This rearrangement joins TRBV7-2 to TRBJ1-2, with a tentative D call TRBD1 (6 bases). The CDR3 has 14 residues. CDR1 SGHTA and CDR2 FQGNSA come from the germline V gene. Trimming left V 4 bases short and J 5 bases short, with 14 bases between. The CDR3 DNA reads as TGTGCCAGCAGCTCACAGGGACGACGGTATGGCTACACCTTC. Translation: CASSSQGRRYGYTF.

The V and J genes are TRBV4-1 and TRBJ2-1; maybe TRBD2 (7 bases). Trimming left V 4 bases short and J 2 bases short, with 12 bases between. The CDR3 is 15 residues long. Germline V gene data show CDR1 as MGHRA and CDR2 as YSYEKL. The CDR3 loop is CASSPREGAYNEQFF. In DNA, the CDR3 is TGCGCCAGCAGCCCGAGGGAGGGGGCCTACAATGAGCAGTTCTTC.

The table lists this clone with a few counts. The CDR3 DNA is TGTGCCAGCAGCTTAGGAGGGAATTCACCCCTCCACTTT. This codes for CASSLGGNSPLHF. The chain has TRBV7-3 and TRBJ1-6; D is unclear. The CDR3 is 13 amino acids. Germline V gives CDR1 SGHTA, CDR2 FQGTGA. The ends were cut back, 2 bases at V and 7 bases at J, with 6 bases in the middle.

Turning to this clone: Its ends do not fully match the called genes, so a read error is possible. The chain has TRBV7-9 and TRBJ1-5; 7 bases are shared with TRBD1. The CDR3 is made up of 15 amino acids. Germline V gene data show CDR1 as SEHNR and CDR2 as FQNEAQ (reference sequence). The CDR3 coding sequence is TGTTCCAGCAGCGATGGGACAGTCTACAATCAGCCCCAGCATTTT. Its protein product is CSSSDGTVYNQPQHF.

This rearrangement joins TRBV6-5 to TRBJ1-1; D perhaps matches TRBD1 (6 bases). Germline values: CDR1 MNHEY, CDR2 SVGAGI. Trimming removed 6 bases from V and 1 base from J, with 12 bases in between. There are 14 residues in the CDR3. CDR3 nucleotide sequence: TGTGCCAGCAGCAAGGACAGTAGGAACACTGAAGCTTTCTTT. This translates into CASSKDSRNTEAFF.

As to this clone: One end of the junction varies from germline; a read error may be responsible. V usage is TRBV7-2 and J usage is TRBJ2-1, with 10 bases that match TRBD2. The germline V gene encodes CDR1 SGHTA and CDR2 FQGNSA. The CDR3 length is 15 residues. In DNA, the CDR3 is TGTGCCAGCAGCTCGAGCGGGGGGGTGTTAAATGAACAGTTCTTC. Protein sequence: CASSSSGGVLNEQFF.

The CDR3 nucleotides are TGTGCTAGTGGTTTGGGGACAGCCTATTCACCCCTCCACTTT. It codes for CASGLGTAYSPLHF. This chain links TRBV12-5 with TRBJ1-6, with a possible D match to TRBD1 (6 bases). Germline assignment: CDR1 LGHNT and CDR2 FRNRAP. The CDR3 length is 14 residues. V shed 1 base and J shed 8 bases, with 9 bases lying between them.

The chain uses TRBV29-1 and TRBJ1-1, with D tentatively TRBD1 (6 bases). Looked up from germline, CDR1 is SQVTM and CDR2 is ANQGSEA. V shed 6 bases and J shed 4 bases, with 12 bases lying between them. This CDR3 comprises 12 residues. The CDR3 loop reads CSVSRQVTEAFF. The CDR3 nucleotides read TGCAGCGTCAGTCGACAGGTCACTGAAGCTTTCTTT.

The V call is TRBV12-5, the J call TRBJ2-7, with 7 nucleotides matching TRBD1. V trimming: 0 bases; J trimming: 2 bases; junction bases outside the gene matches: 4. The CDR3 runs to 15 residues. Looked up from germline, CDR1 is LGHNT and CDR2 is FRNRAP. CDR3 bases: TGTGCTAGTGGTTTGGTACAGGGGTCTACCTACGAGCAGTACTTC. It is translated as CASGLVQGSTYEQYF.

This clone was seen more than once but under ten times. The chain recombines TRBV6-6 with TRBJ1-4, with 7 positions matching TRBD1. Germline assignment: CDR1 MNHNY and CDR2 SVGAGI (reference sequence). This CDR3 region has 16 residues. J gave up 5 bases and V 4 bases, and 10 bases lay outside the gene matches. The CDR3 DNA reads as TGTGCCAGCAGTTCTTTTCGACAGGGTATAAATGAAAAACTGTTTTTT. This codes for CASSSFRQGINEKLFF.